The rows below give T cell receptor beta chains drawn from one sample of a study of siplizumab effects on memory and regulatory T cells. The method was immunoSEQ multiplex PCR; TCRdb's version includes in-frame clones alone and lacks a portion of them. The profile shows over 100,000 clones, 90% to 95% of them singletons. The specimen sequenced was Tregs sorted from blood. The receptors stem from a human donor in good health. Both conserved end residues are part of each CDR3. The order of the fields is J gene, D gene, V gene, clone size, CDR3 DNA, CDR3 protein. D genes are given only for firm matches. The size entry is marked missing in some rows and otherwise reads once, few, many or a size class.

>TRBJ2-3|NA|TRBV5-1|NA
TGCGCCAGCAGCTTGACAGATACGCAGTATTTT
CASSLTDTQYF
>TRBJ1-3|NA|TRBV4-1|NA
TGCGCCAGCGCTAAGGGGTCAACACAACACTCTGGAAACACCATATATTTT
CASAKGSTQHSGNTIYF
>TRBJ1-4|NA|TRBV6-6|NA
TGTGCCAGCTGCCCCGGGCAGACAAATGAAAAACTGTTTTTT
CASCPGQTNEKLFF
>TRBJ2-1|NA|TRBV7-3|NA
TGTGCCAGCAGCCCCTCTCCCCTACACAATGAGCAGTTCTTC
CASSPSPLHNEQFF
>TRBJ1-2|NA|TRBV19|NA
TGTGCCAGTAGGCACACAGGGTTCCCTGCAAACTATGGCTACACCTTC
CASRHTGFPANYGYTF
>TRBJ1-5|NA|TRBV18|NA
TGTGCCAGCTCACCACCGGAAAGGGAATGGCACAATCAGCCCCAGCATTTT
CASSPPEREWHNQPQHF
>TRBJ1-2|NA|TRBV4-2|NA
TGTGCCAGCACCCTTGGGGGGGCTTATGATGGCTACACCTTC
CASTLGGAYDGYTF
>TRBJ1-4|NA|TRBV15|few
TGTGCCACCAGCAGAGATTGGATCTCCGAAAAACTGTTTTTT
CATSRDWISEKLFF
>TRBJ2-7|TRBD2|TRBV4-1|NA
TGCGCCAGCAGCCAAGCTGGCGGGAGGCGCTACGAGCAGTACTTC
CASSQAGGRRYEQYF
>TRBJ2-5|NA|TRBV2|NA
TGTGCCAGCAGTGTCGACTCCTGGGAGACCCAGTACTTC
CASSVDSWETQYF
>TRBJ1-3|TRBD1|TRBV2|NA
TGTGCCAGCAGTGGGGACAGGGGGACTGGAAACACCATATATTTT
CASSGDRGTGNTIYF
>TRBJ1-4|NA|TRBV29-1|NA
TGCAGCGTTCTGCAGAGGGTAGGGGAAAAACTGTTTTTT
CSVLQRVGEKLFF